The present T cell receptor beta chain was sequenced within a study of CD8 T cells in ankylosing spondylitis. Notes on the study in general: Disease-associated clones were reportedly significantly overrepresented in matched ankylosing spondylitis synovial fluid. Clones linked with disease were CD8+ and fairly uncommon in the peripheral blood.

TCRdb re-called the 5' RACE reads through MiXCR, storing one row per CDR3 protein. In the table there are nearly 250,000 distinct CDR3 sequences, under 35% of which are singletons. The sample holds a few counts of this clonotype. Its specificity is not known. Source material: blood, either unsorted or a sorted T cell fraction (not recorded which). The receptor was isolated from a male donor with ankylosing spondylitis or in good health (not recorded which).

CDR3 nucleotides: TGCAGTGCTAGAGATGCCAAGCCCCCTGGACAGGGCGAGCAGTACTTC. Amino acids: CSARDAKPPGQGEQYF. The chain is built from TRBV20-1 and TRBJ2-7; TRBD1 matches 8 bases. Looked up from germline, CDR1 is DFQATT and CDR2 is SNEGSKA (reference sequence). Trimming at V came to 0 bases and at J to 6 bases, leaving 13 bases not matched to a gene. The CDR3 runs 16 residues.